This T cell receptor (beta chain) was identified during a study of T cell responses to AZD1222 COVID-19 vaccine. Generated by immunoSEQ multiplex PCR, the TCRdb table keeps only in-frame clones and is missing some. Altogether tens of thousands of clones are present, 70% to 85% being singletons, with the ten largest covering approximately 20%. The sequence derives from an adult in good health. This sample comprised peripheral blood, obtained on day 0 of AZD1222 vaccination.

CDR3 sequence reads: CASSIWGRDEKLFF. The CDR3 region has the DNA TGTGCCAGTAGTATATGGGGCAGGGATGAAAAACTGTTTTTT. The genes are TRBV19 and TRBJ1-4; a possible D gene is TRBD1 (5 bases). The V end lost 2 bases, the J end lost 6 bases, and 10 bases lay between the germline ends. This CDR3 comprises 14 residues. The germline V gene has CDR1 LNHDA and CDR2 SQIVND (reference sequence).